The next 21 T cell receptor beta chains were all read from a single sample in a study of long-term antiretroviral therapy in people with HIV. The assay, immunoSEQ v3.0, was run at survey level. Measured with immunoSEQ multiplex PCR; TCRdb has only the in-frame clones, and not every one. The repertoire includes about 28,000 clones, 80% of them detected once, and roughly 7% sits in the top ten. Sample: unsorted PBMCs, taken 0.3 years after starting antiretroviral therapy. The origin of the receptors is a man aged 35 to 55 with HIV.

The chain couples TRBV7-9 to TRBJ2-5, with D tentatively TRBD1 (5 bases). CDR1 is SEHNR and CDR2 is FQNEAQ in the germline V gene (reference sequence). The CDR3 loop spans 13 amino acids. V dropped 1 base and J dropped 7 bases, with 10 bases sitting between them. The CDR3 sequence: CASSLGGAGTQYF. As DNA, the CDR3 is TGTGCCAGCAGCTTAGGGGGCGCCGGGACCCAGTACTTC.

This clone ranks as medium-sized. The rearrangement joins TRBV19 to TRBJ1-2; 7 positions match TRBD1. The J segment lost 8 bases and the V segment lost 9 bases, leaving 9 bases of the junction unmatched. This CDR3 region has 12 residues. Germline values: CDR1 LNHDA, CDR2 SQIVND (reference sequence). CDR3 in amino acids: CASATGVLGYTF. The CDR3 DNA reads TGTGCCAGCGCTACAGGGGTTCTCGGCTACACCTTC.

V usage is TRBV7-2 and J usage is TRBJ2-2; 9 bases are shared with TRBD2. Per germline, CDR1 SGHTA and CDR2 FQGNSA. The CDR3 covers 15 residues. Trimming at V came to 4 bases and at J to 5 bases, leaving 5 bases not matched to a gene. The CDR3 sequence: CASSSAGGRTGELFF. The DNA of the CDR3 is TGTGCCAGCAGCTCCGCGGGGGGGCGGACCGGGGAGCTGTTTTTT. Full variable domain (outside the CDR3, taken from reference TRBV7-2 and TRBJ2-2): GAGVSQSPSNKVTEKGKDVELRCDPISGHTALYWYRQSLGQGLEFLIYFQGNSAPDKSGLPSDRFSAERTGGSVSTLTIQRTQQEDSAVYLCASSSAGGRTGELFFGEGSRLTVL.

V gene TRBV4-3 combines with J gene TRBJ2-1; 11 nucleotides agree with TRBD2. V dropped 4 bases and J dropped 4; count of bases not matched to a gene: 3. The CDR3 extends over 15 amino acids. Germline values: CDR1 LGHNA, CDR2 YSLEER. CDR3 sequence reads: CASSPGLAEYNEQFF. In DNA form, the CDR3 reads TGCGCCAGCAGCCCGGGACTAGCGGAATACAATGAGCAGTTCTTC.

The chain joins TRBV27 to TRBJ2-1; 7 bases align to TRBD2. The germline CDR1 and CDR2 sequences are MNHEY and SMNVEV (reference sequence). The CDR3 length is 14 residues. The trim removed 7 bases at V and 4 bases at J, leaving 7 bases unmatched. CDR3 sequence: CASTLGGTYNEQFF. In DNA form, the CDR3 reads TGTGCCAGCACCCTGGGGGGGACTTACAATGAGCAGTTCTTC.

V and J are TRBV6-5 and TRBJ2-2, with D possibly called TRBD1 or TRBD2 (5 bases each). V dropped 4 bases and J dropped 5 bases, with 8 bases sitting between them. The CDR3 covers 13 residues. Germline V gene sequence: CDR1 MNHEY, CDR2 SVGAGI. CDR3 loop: CASSFRETGELFF. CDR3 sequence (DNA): TGTGCCAGCAGTTTCAGGGAGACCGGGGAGCTGTTTTTT.

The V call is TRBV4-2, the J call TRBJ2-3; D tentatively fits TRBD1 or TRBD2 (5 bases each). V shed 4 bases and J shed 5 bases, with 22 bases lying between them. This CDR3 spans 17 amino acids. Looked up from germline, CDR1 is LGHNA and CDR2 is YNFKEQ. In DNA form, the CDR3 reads TGTGCCAGCAGCCGCTATCAATCGGGGCCCGGCGGAGATACGCAGTATTTT. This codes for CASSRYQSGPGGDTQYF.

CDR3 DNA sequence: TGCGCCAGCAGCCCTCGACTGCCGCTCGCTGGAAACACCATATATTTT. Its translation: CASSPRLPLAGNTIYF. The chain has TRBV4-3 and TRBJ1-3; no clear D. Between the trimmed V and J ends, which lost 4 bases and 2 bases, there was a span of 15 bases. The CDR3 is 16 residues long. Germline V gene lookup returns CDR1 LGHNA and CDR2 YSLEER.

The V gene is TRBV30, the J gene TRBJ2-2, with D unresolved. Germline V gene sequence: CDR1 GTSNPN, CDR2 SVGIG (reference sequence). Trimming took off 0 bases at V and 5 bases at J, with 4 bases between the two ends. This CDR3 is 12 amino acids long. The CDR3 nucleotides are TGTGCCTGGAGTGTATGGACCGGGGAGCTGTTTTTT. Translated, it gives CAWSVWTGELFF.

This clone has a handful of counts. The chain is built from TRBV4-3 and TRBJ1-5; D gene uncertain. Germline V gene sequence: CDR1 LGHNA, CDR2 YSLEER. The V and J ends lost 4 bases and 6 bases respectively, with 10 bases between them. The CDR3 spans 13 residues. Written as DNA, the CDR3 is TGCGCCAGCAGCCCCCCGGGAGGTCAGCCCCAGCATTTT. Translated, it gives CASSPPGGQPQHF.

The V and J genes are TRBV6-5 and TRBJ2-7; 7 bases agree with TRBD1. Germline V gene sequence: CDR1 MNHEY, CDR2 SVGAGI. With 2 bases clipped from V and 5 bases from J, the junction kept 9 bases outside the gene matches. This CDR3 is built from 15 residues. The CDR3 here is CASSYGLQGVNEQYF. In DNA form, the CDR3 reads TGTGCCAGCAGTTACGGGTTGCAGGGGGTAAACGAGCAGTACTTC.

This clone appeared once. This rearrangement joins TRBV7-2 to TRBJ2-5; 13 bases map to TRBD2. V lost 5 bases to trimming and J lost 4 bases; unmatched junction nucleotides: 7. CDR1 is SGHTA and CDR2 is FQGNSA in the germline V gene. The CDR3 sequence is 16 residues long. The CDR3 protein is CASSRTSGGAPETQYF. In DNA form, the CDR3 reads TGTGCCAGCAGCAGAACTAGCGGGGGGGCCCCAGAGACCCAGTACTTC.

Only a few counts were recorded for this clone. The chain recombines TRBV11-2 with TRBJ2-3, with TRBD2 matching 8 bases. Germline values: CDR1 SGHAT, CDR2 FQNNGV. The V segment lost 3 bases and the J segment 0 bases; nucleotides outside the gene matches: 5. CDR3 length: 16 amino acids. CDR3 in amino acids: CASSFSIAGSTDTQYF. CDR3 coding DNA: TGTGCCAGCAGCTTCTCAATAGCGGGAAGCACAGATACGCAGTATTTT.

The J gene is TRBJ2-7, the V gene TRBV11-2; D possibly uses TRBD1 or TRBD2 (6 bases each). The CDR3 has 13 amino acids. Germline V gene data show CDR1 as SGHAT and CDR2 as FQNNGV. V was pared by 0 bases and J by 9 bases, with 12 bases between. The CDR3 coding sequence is TGTGCCAGCAGCTTAGATCACGGGGGCGGGCAGTACTTC. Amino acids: CASSLDHGGGQYF.

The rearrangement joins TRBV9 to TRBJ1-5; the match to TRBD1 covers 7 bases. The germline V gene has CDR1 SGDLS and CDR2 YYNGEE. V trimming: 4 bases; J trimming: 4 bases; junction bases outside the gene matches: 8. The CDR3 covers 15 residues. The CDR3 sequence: CASSNDRVGNQPQHF. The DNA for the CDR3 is TGTGCCAGCAGCAACGACAGGGTAGGAAATCAGCCCCAGCATTTT.

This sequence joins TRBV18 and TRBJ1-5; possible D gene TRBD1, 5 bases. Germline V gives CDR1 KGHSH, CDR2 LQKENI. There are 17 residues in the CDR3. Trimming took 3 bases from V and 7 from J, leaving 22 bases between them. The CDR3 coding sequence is TGTGCCAGCTCACCGCCCGGCGGGGCCTTTCGAGAGCAGCCCCAGCATTTT. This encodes CASSPPGGAFREQPQHF.

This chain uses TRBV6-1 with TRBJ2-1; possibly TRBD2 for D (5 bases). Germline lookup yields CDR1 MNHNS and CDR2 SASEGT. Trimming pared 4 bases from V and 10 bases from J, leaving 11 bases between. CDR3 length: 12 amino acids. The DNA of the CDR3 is TGTGCCAGCAGTGGTGATTGGAGGGAGCAGTTCTTC. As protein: CASSGDWREQFF.

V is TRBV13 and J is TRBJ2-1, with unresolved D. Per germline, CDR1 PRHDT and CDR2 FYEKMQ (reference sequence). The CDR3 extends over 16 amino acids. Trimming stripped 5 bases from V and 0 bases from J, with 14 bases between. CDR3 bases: TGTGCCAGCAGCCCCCGAACTCAGAGCTCCTACAATGAGCAGTTCTTC. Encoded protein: CASSPRTQSSYNEQFF.

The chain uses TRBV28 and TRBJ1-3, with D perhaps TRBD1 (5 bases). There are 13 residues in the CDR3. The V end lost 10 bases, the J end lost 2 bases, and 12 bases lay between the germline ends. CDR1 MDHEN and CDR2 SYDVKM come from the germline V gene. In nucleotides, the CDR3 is TGTGCCATCGGAGGGGAAGCTGGAAACACCATATATTTT. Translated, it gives CAIGGEAGNTIYF.

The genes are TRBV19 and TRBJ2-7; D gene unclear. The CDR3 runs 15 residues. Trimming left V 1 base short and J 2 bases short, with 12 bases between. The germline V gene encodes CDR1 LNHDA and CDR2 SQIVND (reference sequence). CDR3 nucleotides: TGTGCCAGTAGTATAGGATCCCACAGCACCTACGAGCAGTACTTC. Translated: CASSIGSHSTYEQYF.

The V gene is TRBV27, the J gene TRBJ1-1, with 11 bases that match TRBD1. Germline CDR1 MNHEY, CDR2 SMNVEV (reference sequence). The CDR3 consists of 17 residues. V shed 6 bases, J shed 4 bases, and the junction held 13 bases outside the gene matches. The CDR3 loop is CASSPLIPGQGGTEAFF. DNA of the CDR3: TGTGCCAGCAGCCCCCTCATCCCGGGACAGGGGGGCACTGAAGCTTTCTTT.